A selection of T cell receptor beta chains follows, all from one sample in a study of cytomegalovirus exposure and HLA in healthy donors. This table comes from immunoSEQ multiplex PCR, and its TCRdb copy is limited to in-frame clones, with some not included. The data show roughly 150,000 clones, roughly 70% seen once. The sequenced sample was PBMCs. The receptor source for this set is a male donor in good health and CMV-seronegative. Each CDR3 is given without its conserved first and last residue. The listing skips clone size in some rows; elsewhere it reads once, few, many or a size class.

clone_size	j_call	v_call	cdr3_aa
-	TRBJ2-7	TRBV4-3	ASSQDPTGIGGHEQY
-	TRBJ2-1	TRBV5-1	ASRRGREEQF
few	TRBJ2-5	TRBV5-4	ASSLGGGAGETQY
-	TRBJ2-1	TRBV5-8	ASTSGVYNEQF
-	TRBJ1-2	TRBV30	AWTFRGQTTYGYT
-	TRBJ2-7	TRBV11-2	ASSSQRAGEQY
-	TRBJ2-5	TRBV19	ASSSSGLRETQY
-	TRBJ1-5	TRBV18	ASSPPPVAGLYSNQPQH
-	TRBJ1-6	TRBV7-6	ASSPGQGVYNSPLH
-	TRBJ2-3	TRBV6-4	ASSDGGGGDTQY
-	TRBJ1-2	TRBV6-5	ASSAEQGQGYGYT
-	TRBJ2-7	TRBV2	ASAATGVDEQY